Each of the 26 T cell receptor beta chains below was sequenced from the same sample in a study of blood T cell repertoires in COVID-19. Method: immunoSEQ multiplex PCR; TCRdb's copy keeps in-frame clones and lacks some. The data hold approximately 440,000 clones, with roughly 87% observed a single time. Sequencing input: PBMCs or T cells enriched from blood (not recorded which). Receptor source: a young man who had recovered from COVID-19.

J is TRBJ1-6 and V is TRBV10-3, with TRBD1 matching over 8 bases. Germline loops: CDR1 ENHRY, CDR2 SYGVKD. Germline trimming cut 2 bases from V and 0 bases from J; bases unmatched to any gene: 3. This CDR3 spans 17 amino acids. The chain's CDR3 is CAISEADRDSYNSPLHF. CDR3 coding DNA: TGTGCCATCAGTGAGGCGGACAGGGACTCCTATAATTCACCCCTCCACTTT.

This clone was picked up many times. CDR3 loop: CASSIRVMNTEAFF. In DNA form, the CDR3 reads TGTGCCAGTAGTATCAGGGTTATGAACACTGAAGCTTTCTTT. The rearrangement links TRBV19 to TRBJ1-1, with D possibly being TRBD1 (5 bases). The CDR3 is 14 amino acids. CDR1 is LNHDA and CDR2 is SQIVND in the germline V gene (reference sequence). V was pared by 3 bases and J by 0 bases, with 8 bases between. Looking up the rest from reference TRBV19 and TRBJ1-1 gives the full variable domain: DGGITQSPKYLFRKEGQNVTLSCEQNLNHDAMYWYRQDPGQGLRLIYYSQIVNDFQKGDIAEGYSVSREKKESFPLTVTSAQKNPTAFYLCASSIRVMNTEAFFGQGTRLTVV.

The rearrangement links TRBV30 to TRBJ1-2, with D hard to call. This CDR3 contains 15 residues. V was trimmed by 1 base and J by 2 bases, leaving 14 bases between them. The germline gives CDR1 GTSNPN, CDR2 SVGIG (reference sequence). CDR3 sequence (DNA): TGTGCCTGGAGTGAGGGAGTAAGATCCAACTATGGCTACACCTTC. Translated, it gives CAWSEGVRSNYGYTF.

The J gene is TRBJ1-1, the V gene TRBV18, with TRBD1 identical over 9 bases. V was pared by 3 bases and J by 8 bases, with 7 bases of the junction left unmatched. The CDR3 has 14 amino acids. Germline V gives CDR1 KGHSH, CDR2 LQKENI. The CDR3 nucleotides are TGTGCCAGCTCACCGGGACAGGGTCTGGGGGAAGCTTTCTTT. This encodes CASSPGQGLGEAFF. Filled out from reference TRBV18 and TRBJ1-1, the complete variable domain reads NAGVMQNPRHLVRRRGQEARLRCSPMKGHSHVYWYRQLPEEGLKFMVYLQKENIIDESGMPKERFSAEFPKEGPSILRIQQVVRGDSAAYFCASSPGQGLGEAFFGQGTRLTVV.

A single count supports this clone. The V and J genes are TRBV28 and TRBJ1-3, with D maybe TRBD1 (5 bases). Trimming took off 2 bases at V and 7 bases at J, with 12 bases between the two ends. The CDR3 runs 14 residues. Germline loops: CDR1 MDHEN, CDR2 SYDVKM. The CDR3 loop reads CASSLLTGANTIYF. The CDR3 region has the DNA TGTGCCAGCAGTTTACTTACAGGAGCCAACACCATATATTTT.

CDR3 protein: CASSLPTHSGNTIYF. The CDR3 bases are TGTGCCAGCAGCTTGCCGACTCACTCTGGAAACACCATATATTTT. This rearrangement joins TRBV5-6 to TRBJ1-3; D remains ambiguous. The V end was cut by 1 base, the J end by 0 bases, with 8 bases between. Germline CDR1 reads SGHDT; CDR2 reads YYEEEE. The CDR3 is 15 residues long.

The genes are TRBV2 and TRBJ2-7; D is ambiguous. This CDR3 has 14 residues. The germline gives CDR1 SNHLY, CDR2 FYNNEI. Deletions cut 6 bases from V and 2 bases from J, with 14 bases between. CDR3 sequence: CASSPTMAAYEQYF. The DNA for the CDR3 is TGTGCCAGCAGCCCTACTATGGCCGCCTACGAGCAGTACTTC.

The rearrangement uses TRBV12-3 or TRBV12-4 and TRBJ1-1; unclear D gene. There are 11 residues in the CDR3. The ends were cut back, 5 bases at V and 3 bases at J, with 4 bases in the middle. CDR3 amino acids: CASSTDTEAFF. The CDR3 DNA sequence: TGTGCCAGCAGTACGGACACTGAAGCTTTCTTT.

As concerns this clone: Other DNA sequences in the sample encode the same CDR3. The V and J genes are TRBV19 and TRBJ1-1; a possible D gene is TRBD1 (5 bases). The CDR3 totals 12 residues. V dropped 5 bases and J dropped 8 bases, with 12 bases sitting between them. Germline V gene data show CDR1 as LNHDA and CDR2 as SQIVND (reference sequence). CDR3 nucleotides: TGTGCCAGTAGTCCCCCTGGGGGGGAAGCTTTCTTT. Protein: CASSPPGGEAFF. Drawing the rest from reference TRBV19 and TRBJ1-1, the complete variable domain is DGGITQSPKYLFRKEGQNVTLSCEQNLNHDAMYWYRQDPGQGLRLIYYSQIVNDFQKGDIAEGYSVSREKKESFPLTVTSAQKNPTAFYLCASSPPGGEAFFGQGTRLTVV.

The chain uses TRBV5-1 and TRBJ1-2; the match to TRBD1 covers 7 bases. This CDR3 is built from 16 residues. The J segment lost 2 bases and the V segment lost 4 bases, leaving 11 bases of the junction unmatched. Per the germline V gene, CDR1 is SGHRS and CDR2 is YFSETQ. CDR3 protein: CASSQHQTGANYGYTF. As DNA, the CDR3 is TGCGCCAGCAGCCAACATCAAACAGGGGCCAACTATGGCTACACCTTC.

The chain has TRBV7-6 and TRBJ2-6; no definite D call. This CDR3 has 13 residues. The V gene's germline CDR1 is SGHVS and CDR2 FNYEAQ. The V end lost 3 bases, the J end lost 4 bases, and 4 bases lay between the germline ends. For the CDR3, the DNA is TGTGCCAGCAGCTTCGGGGGGGCCAACGTCCTGACTTTC. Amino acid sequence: CASSFGGANVLTF.

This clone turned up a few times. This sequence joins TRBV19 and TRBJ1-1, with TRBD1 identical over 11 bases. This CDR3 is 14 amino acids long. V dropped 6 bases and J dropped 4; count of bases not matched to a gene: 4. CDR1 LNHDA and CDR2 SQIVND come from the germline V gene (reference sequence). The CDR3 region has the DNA TGTGCCAGTAGGATCGGGACAGGGGGCACTGAAGCTTTCTTT. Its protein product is CASRIGTGGTEAFF.

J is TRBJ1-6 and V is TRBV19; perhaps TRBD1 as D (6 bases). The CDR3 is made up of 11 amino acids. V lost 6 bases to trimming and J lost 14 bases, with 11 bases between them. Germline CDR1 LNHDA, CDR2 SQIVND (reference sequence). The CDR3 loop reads CASSQGFTLHF. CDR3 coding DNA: TGTGCCAGTAGCCAGGGGTTCACCCTCCACTTT.

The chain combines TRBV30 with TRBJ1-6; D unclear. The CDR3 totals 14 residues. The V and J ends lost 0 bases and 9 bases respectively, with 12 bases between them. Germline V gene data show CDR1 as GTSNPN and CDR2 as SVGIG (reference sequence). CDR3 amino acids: CAWSVLGSGSPLHF. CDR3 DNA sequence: TGTGCCTGGAGTGTACTTGGATCGGGTTCACCCCTCCACTTT.

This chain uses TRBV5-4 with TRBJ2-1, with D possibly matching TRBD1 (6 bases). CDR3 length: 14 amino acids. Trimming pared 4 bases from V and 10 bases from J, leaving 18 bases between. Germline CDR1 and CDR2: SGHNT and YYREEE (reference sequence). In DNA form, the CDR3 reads TGTGCCAGCAGCCGTACGTTTGGGGGCGAAGAGCAGTTCTTC. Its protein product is CASSRTFGGEEQFF.

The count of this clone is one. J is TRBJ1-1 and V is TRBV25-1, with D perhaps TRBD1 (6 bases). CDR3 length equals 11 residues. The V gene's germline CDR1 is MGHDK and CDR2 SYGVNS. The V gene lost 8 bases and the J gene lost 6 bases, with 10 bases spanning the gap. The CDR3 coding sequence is TGTGCCAGCCGGGGGGGGCCTGAAGCTTTCTTT. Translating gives CASRGGPEAFF.

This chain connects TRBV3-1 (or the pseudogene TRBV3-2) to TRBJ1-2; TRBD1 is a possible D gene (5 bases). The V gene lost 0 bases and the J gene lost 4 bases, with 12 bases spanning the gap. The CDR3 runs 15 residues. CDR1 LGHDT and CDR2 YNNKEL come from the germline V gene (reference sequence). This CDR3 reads CASSQDLGGFYGYTF. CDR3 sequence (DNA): TGTGCCAGCAGCCAAGATTTGGGGGGTTTCTATGGCTACACCTTC.

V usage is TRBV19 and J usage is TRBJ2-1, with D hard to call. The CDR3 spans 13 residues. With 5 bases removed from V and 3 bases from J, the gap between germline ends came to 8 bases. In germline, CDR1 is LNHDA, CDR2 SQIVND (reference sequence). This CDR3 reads CASSAVHYNEQFF. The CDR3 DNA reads TGTGCCAGTAGTGCGGTGCACTACAATGAGCAGTTCTTC.

CDR3 in DNA: TGTGCCAGCAGCGGACTAGCGGGAGATACGCAGTATTTT. This gives the protein CASSGLAGDTQYF. V usage is TRBV9 and J usage is TRBJ2-3; 10 nucleotides match TRBD2. The germline gives CDR1 SGDLS, CDR2 YYNGEE. CDR3 length: 13 residues. With 3 bases clipped from V and 5 bases from J, the junction kept 0 bases outside the gene matches.

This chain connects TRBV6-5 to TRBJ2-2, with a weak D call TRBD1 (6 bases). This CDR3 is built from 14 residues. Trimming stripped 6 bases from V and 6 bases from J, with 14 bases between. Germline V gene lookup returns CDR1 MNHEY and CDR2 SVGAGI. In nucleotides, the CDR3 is TGTGCCAGCAGGAAGACCCAGGGGCCCGGGGAGCTGTTTTTT. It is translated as CASRKTQGPGELFF.

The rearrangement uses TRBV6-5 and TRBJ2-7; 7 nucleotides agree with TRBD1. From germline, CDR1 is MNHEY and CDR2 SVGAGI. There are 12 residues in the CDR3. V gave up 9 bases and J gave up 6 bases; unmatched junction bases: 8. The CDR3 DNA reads TGTGCCAGTTCCAGAGGGACAGTCGAGCAGTACTTC. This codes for CASSRGTVEQYF.

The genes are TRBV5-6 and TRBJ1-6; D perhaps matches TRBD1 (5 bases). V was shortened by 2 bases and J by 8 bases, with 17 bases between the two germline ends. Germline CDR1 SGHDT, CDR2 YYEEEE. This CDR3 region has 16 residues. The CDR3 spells CASSLWGTGGDSPLHF. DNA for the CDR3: TGTGCCAGCAGCTTATGGGGGACTGGAGGGGATTCACCCCTCCACTTT.

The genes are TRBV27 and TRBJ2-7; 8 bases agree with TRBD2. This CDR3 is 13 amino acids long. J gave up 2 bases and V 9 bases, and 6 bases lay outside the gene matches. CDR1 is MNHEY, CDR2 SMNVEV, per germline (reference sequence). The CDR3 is CASSGKLAYEQYF. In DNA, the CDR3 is TGTGCCAGTAGCGGGAAATTAGCCTACGAGCAGTACTTC.

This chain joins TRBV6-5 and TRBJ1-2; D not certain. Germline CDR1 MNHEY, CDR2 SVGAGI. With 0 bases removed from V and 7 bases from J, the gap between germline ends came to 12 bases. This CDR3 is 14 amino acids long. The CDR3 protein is CASSYSSAGSGYTF. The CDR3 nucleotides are TGTGCCAGCAGTTACTCCAGTGCGGGATCTGGCTACACCTTC.

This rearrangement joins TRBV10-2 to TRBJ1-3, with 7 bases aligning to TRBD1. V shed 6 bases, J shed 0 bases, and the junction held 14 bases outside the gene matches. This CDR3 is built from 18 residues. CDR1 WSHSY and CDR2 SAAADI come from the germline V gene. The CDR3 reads CASRGSGPGQISGNTIYF. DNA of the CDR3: TGCGCCAGCAGAGGGAGTGGACCGGGACAGATCTCTGGAAACACCATATATTTT.

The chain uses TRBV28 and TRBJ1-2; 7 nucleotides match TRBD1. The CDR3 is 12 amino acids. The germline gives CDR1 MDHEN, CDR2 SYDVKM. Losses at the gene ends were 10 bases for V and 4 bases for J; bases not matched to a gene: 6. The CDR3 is CATSTGSYGYTF. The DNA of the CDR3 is TGTGCCACCTCGACAGGGAGCTATGGCTACACCTTC.